Presented here are 19 T cell receptor beta chains from one specimen sequenced in a study of CD8 T cells in Susac syndrome. Random hexamers were used to reverse transcribe the RNA input (about 0.5 to 1 ug). Each CDR3 protein gets one entry after TCRdb re-called the immunoSEQ multiplex PCR reads with MiXCR. The repertoire holds around 150,000 distinct CDR3 sequences, with roughly 94% as singletons. Sample: CD4+ T cells from PBMCs. These receptors were taken from a human donor with multiple sclerosis.

About this clonotype itself: A junction boundary mismatches the germline segment, possibly from a read error. The chain combines TRBV6-1 with TRBJ2-1, with TRBD2 identical over 8 bases. In germline, CDR1 is MNHNS, CDR2 SASEGT. The CDR3 length is 13 residues. CDR3 amino acids: CASREAGDNEQFF. CDR3 nucleotide sequence: TGTGCCAGCAGGGAAGCGGGAGACAATGAGCAGTTCTTC.

The chain is built from TRBV4-1 and TRBJ1-2; 9 nucleotides align to TRBD1. The CDR3 has 15 residues. V trimming: 1 base; J trimming: 4 bases; junction bases outside the gene matches: 4. The germline V gene encodes CDR1 MGHRA and CDR2 YSYEKL. CDR3 protein: CASSQGRDRVYGYTF. In nucleotides, the CDR3 is TGCGCCAGCAGCCAAGGCCGGGACAGGGTCTATGGCTACACCTTC.

The chain links TRBV6-5 to TRBJ1-3; D might be TRBD1 (5 bases). The CDR3 runs 14 residues. CDR1 MNHEY and CDR2 SVGAGI come from the germline V gene. Between the trimmed V and J ends, which lost 7 bases and 4 bases, there was a span of 14 bases. CDR3 sequence (DNA): TGTGCCAGCACTCCCCAGGGCGCAGGAAACACCATATATTTT. Amino acids: CASTPQGAGNTIYF.

V and J are TRBV3-1 and TRBJ1-2; D unresolved. The CDR3 runs 12 residues. The germline V and J ends were trimmed by 1 base and 8 bases, with 8 bases remaining between them. Germline CDR1 is LGHDT and CDR2 is YNNKEL (reference sequence). CDR3: CASSQGAGGYTF. DNA for the CDR3: TGTGCCAGCAGCCAAGGGGCAGGAGGCTACACCTTC. Based on the CDR3 plus reference TRBV3-1 and TRBJ1-2, the full variable domain is DTAVSQTPKYLVTQMGNDKSIKCEQNLGHDTMYWYKQDSKKFLKIMFSYNNKELIINETVPNRFSPKSPDKAHLNLHINSLELGDSAVYFCASSQGAGGYTFGSGTRLTVV.

The V gene is TRBV28, the J gene TRBJ1-4; 10 bases map to TRBD1. CDR3 length equals 16 residues. The trim removed 5 bases at V and 3 bases at J, leaving 6 bases unmatched. Germline CDR1 MDHEN, CDR2 SYDVKM. The CDR3 region has the DNA TGTGCCAGCAGTAATGACAGGGGGCTAGCTAATGAAAAACTGTTTTTT. Its translation is CASSNDRGLANEKLFF.

The genes are TRBV29-1 and TRBJ2-1; weak D call: TRBD2 (5 bases). CDR3 length equals 11 residues. Deletions cut 7 bases from V and 7 bases from J, with 11 bases between. Germline loops: CDR1 SQVTM, CDR2 ANQGSEA. CDR3: CSGTRWNEQFF. As DNA, the CDR3 is TGCAGCGGGACTCGATGGAATGAGCAGTTCTTC.

This chain links TRBV12-3 or TRBV12-4 with TRBJ2-1; 7 bases are a match to TRBD2. CDR3 length: 15 amino acids. Trimming removed 5 bases from V and 12 bases from J; junction bases left unmatched: 16. As DNA, the CDR3 is TGTGCCAGCAGTCTTATGTCTGGGGGAGGGTTTCGGCAGTTCTTC. The encoded protein is CASSLMSGGGFRQFF.

This clonotype was seen a few times. This chain links TRBV12-3 or TRBV12-4 with TRBJ2-7; 8 nucleotides line up with TRBD1. The CDR3 totals 14 residues. The trim removed 6 bases at V and 5 bases at J, leaving 9 bases unmatched. The CDR3 spells CASSFLVQGDEQYF. DNA of the CDR3: TGTGCCAGCAGCTTTCTTGTACAGGGGGACGAGCAGTACTTC.

J is TRBJ2-2 and V is TRBV24-1; tentatively, D is TRBD1 (5 bases). CDR1 is KGHDR and CDR2 is SFDVKD in the germline V gene. Trimming stripped 4 bases from V and 6 bases from J, with 5 bases between. The CDR3 has 12 residues. CDR3 region: CATSDRAGELFF. CDR3 nucleotide sequence: TGTGCCACCAGTGACAGGGCCGGGGAGCTGTTTTTT.

The chain carries TRBV2 and TRBJ2-1, with TRBD2 matching over 9 bases. The germline gives CDR1 SNHLY, CDR2 FYNNEI. V was clipped by 3 bases and J by 6 bases; unmatched bases: 3. CDR3 size: 14 residues. CDR3 protein: CASSETSGFNEQFF. The CDR3 nucleotides read TGTGCCAGCAGTGAGACTAGCGGATTCAATGAGCAGTTCTTC.

This rearrangement joins TRBV19 to TRBJ2-3; 8 bases align to TRBD1. This CDR3 comprises 16 residues. V shed 3 bases, J shed 6 bases, and the junction held 11 bases outside the gene matches. Germline V gene data show CDR1 as LNHDA and CDR2 as SQIVND (reference sequence). CDR3 loop: CASSINQGASGDTQYF. DNA of the CDR3: TGTGCCAGTAGTATCAATCAGGGGGCATCTGGGGATACGCAGTATTTT.

This chain connects TRBV20-1 to TRBJ1-2; D is possibly TRBD1 (6 bases). V shed 5 bases and J shed 2 bases, with 9 bases lying between them. Germline V lookup: CDR1 DFQATT, CDR2 SNEGSKA (reference sequence). The CDR3 spans 12 residues. The CDR3 nucleotides are TGCAGTGCTCTGGGGGGCAACTATGGCTACACCTTC. This codes for CSALGGNYGYTF.

This rearrangement joins TRBV5-1 to TRBJ1-5; no reliable D call. The CDR3 runs to 13 residues. The germline V gene has CDR1 SGHRS and CDR2 YFSETQ. The V gene lost 4 bases and the J gene lost 3 bases, with 8 bases spanning the gap. The CDR3 region is CASSLTFNQPQHF. The DNA for the CDR3 is TGCGCCAGCAGCCTGACCTTCAATCAGCCCCAGCATTTT.

The genes are TRBV5-1 and TRBJ2-6; tentatively, D is TRBD1 or TRBD2 (6 bases each). With 5 bases removed from V and 2 bases from J, the gap between germline ends came to 11 bases. The CDR3 spans 15 residues. The germline V gene encodes CDR1 SGHRS and CDR2 YFSETQ. The CDR3 spells CASSNRGPGANVLTF. For the CDR3, the DNA is TGCGCCAGCAGTAATCGGGGGCCTGGGGCCAACGTCCTGACTTTC.

The chain combines TRBV21-1 with TRBJ2-5; TRBD1, the table's D call, lacks a check against the DNA. TRBV21-1 is labeled a pseudogene. This CDR3 has 15 residues. The CDR3 loop is CASSKAPVYQETQYF. The CDR3 DNA is TGTGCCAGCAGCAAAGCCCCTGTGTACCAAGAGACCCAGTACTTC.

The chain couples TRBV10-2 to TRBJ2-6; D is undetermined. V was pared by 10 bases and J by 0 bases, with 1 base between. The germline CDR1 and CDR2 sequences are WSHSY and SAAADI. CDR3 size: 11 residues. The CDR3 sequence: CATSGANVLTF. Written as DNA, the CDR3 is TGCGCCACCTCTGGGGCCAACGTCCTGACTTTC.

This clonotype was counted a single time. The rearrangement joins TRBV7-9 to TRBJ2-1; D gene unclear. Deletions cut 0 bases from V and 8 bases from J, with 11 bases between. Looked up from germline, CDR1 is SEHNR and CDR2 is FQNEAQ (reference sequence). The CDR3 sequence is 14 residues long. CDR3 residues: CASSLASGGYEQFF. The CDR3 DNA is TGTGCCAGCAGCTTAGCCTCGGGTGGATATGAGCAGTTCTTC.

This sequence joins TRBV5-6 and TRBJ1-2; no reliable D call. Germline V lookup: CDR1 SGHDT, CDR2 YYEEEE. V lost 7 bases and J lost 6, with 13 bases in between. The CDR3 is 12 residues long. The CDR3 sequence: CASSPSFHGYTF. The CDR3 DNA is TGTGCCAGCTCCCCCAGCTTCCATGGCTACACCTTC.

J is TRBJ1-2 and V is TRBV6-5; 9 positions agree with TRBD1. This CDR3 has 17 residues. The trim removed 0 bases at V and 3 bases at J, leaving 8 bases unmatched. The germline V gene has CDR1 MNHEY and CDR2 SVGAGI. The CDR3 region is CASSYSPGQGKDYGYTF. As DNA, the CDR3 is TGTGCCAGCAGTTACTCCCCGGGACAGGGAAAGGACTATGGCTACACCTTC.